A selection of T cell receptor beta chains follows, all from one sample in a study of blood T cell repertoires in COVID-19. Method: immunoSEQ multiplex PCR; TCRdb's copy keeps in-frame clones and lacks some. The table lists about 39,000 clones, about four fifths of them singletons. Sequences were obtained from peripheral blood. The receptors were sampled from a man aged 50-60 years with active or convalescent COVID-19. CDR3s include the opening cysteine and the closing phenylalanine or tryptophan. Fields, in order: J gene, clone size, D gene, V gene, CDR3 protein, CDR3 DNA. D genes are given only for firm matches. The size entry is marked missing in some rows and otherwise reads once, few, many or a size class.

>TRBJ1-2|NA|TRBD1|TRBV4-2
CASSQAGVRQGDHYGYTF
TGTGCCAGCAGCCAAGCTGGTGTGCGACAGGGAGATCACTATGGCTACACCTTC
>TRBJ1-6|NA|NA|TRBV3-1/TRBV3-2
CASSQKKGPFSPLHF
TGTGCCAGCAGCCAAAAAAAGGGGCCCTTTTCACCCCTCCACTTT
>TRBJ1-6|NA|NA|TRBV19
CASSMVGAANSPLHF
TGTGCCAGTAGTATGGTGGGGGCCGCTAATTCACCCCTCCACTTT
>TRBJ2-1|NA|TRBD2|TRBV11-2
CASSLGPGGPHEQFF
TGTGCCAGCAGCTTAGGGCCGGGGGGGCCCCATGAGCAGTTCTTC
>TRBJ2-7|NA|TRBD1|TRBV7-2
CASSLATGLHEQYF
TGTGCCAGCAGCTTAGCGACAGGGTTGCACGAGCAGTACTTC
>TRBJ1-1|NA|NA|TRBV6-1
CASSDMGGNAEAFF
TGTGCCAGCAGTGATATGGGGGGTAACGCTGAAGCTTTCTTT
>TRBJ1-2|NA|NA|TRBV4-1
CASSQGGGGGYTF
TGCGCCAGCAGCCAAGGGGGGGGCGGTGGCTACACCTTC
>TRBJ1-1|NA|TRBD1|TRBV5-6
CASSLFGTGGDFTEAFF
TGTGCCAGCAGCTTATTTGGGACAGGGGGCGATTTCACTGAAGCTTTCTTT
>TRBJ1-2|NA|TRBD1|TRBV6-2/TRBV6-3
CASSSIPDRAGGRYGYTF
TGTGCCAGCAGTTCCATCCCAGACCGTGCAGGGGGAAGATATGGCTACACCTTC
>TRBJ1-5|NA|NA|TRBV19
CATETGYYQPQHF
TGTGCCACCGAAACAGGTTATTATCAGCCCCAGCATTTT
>TRBJ1-2|NA|TRBD1|TRBV2
CASSEGPDRGSGYTF
TGTGCCAGCAGTGAAGGTCCGGACAGGGGTAGTGGCTACACCTTC
>TRBJ2-2|NA|NA|TRBV10-3
CAISEINTGELFF
TGTGCCATCAGTGAGATAAACACCGGGGAGCTGTTTTTT
>TRBJ2-7|NA|TRBD1|TRBV3-1/TRBV3-2
CASSPWAGTGTPGEQYF
TGTGCCAGCAGCCCGTGGGCCGGGACAGGGACCCCAGGCGAGCAGTACTTC
>TRBJ2-5|NA|TRBD2|TRBV3-1/TRBV3-2
CASSQGLAGAQGETQYF
TGTGCCAGCAGCCAAGGACTAGCGGGGGCCCAGGGGGAGACCCAGTACTTC
>TRBJ2-1|NA|TRBD1|TRBV19
CASSDDRAEQFF
TGTGCCAGTAGTGACGACAGGGCCGAGCAGTTCTTC
>TRBJ2-5|medium-sized|NA|TRBV2
CASSGLNTQETQYF
TGTGCCAGCAGTGGGTTAAACACGCAAGAGACCCAGTACTTC
>TRBJ1-5|NA|TRBD1|TRBV7-9
CASSPGQGMGNQPQHF
TGTGCCAGCAGCCCCGGACAGGGTATGGGCAATCAGCCCCAGCATTTT
>TRBJ2-2|NA|NA|TRBV5-4
CASSLAWGAGELFF
TGTGCCAGCAGCTTGGCCTGGGGCGCCGGGGAGCTGTTTTTT
>TRBJ2-6|NA|TRBD1|TRBV4-1
CASSQAQTGSGANVLTF
TGCGCCAGCAGCCAGGCCCAGACAGGGTCCGGGGCCAACGTCCTGACTTTC
>TRBJ2-2|NA|NA|TRBV12-5
CASGLPRFGELFF
TGTGCTAGTGGTTTGCCGAGATTCGGGGAGCTGTTTTTT
>TRBJ2-7|NA|TRBD2|TRBV6-5
CASSWTSGSYEQYF
TGTGCCAGCAGTTGGACTAGCGGATCCTACGAGCAGTACTTC
>TRBJ1-2|NA|NA|TRBV2
CASSVKPREGYTF
TGTGCCAGCAGTGTTAAGCCCAGGGAAGGCTACACCTTC
>TRBJ2-3|NA|TRBD1|TRBV29-1
CSVQDRLSTDTQYF
TGCAGCGTCCAGGACAGGTTAAGCACAGATACGCAGTATTTT
>TRBJ1-1|NA|TRBD1|TRBV10-3
CAITPGQANTEAFF
TGTGCCATCACTCCGGGACAGGCAAACACTGAAGCTTTCTTT
>TRBJ2-5|few|TRBD2|TRBV19
CASSIRFSSGARGETQYF
TGTGCCAGTAGTATTAGGTTTTCTAGCGGGGCCCGGGGGGAGACCCAGTACTTC
>TRBJ1-2|NA|NA|TRBV25-1
CASSESGVGGYTF
TGTGCCAGCAGTGAGTCAGGGGTGGGAGGCTACACCTTC
>TRBJ1-4|NA|NA|TRBV9
CASSDPGHLNEKLFF
TGTGCCAGCAGCGACCCGGGACACCTTAATGAAAAACTGTTTTTT
>TRBJ2-3|NA|TRBD2|TRBV9
CASSNGGADTQYF
TGTGCCAGCAGCAACGGGGGGGCCGATACGCAGTATTTT
>TRBJ2-7|NA|TRBD1|TRBV2
CASRGDSPSYEQYF
TGTGCCAGCAGGGGGGACAGCCCCTCCTACGAGCAGTACTTC
>TRBJ1-4|NA|NA|TRBV18
CASSPRAPNEKLFF
TGTGCCAGCTCACCACGGGCCCCTAATGAAAAACTGTTTTTT